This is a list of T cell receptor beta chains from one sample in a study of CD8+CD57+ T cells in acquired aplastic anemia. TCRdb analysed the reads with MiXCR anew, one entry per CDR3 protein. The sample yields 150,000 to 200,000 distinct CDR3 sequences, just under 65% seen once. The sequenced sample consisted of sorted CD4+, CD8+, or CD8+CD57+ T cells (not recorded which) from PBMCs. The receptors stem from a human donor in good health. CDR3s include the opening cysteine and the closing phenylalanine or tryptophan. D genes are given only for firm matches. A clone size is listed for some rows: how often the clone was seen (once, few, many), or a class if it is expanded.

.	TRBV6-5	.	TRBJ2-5	TGTGCCAGCAGTCTATCGGATGGCAGTAAAATAGAGACCCAGTACTTC	CASSLSDGSKIETQYF
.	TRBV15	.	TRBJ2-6	TGTGCCACCAGCCCCAGGGCCGGGGCCAACGTCCTGACTTTC	CATSPRAGANVLTF
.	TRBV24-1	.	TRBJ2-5	TGTGCCACCAGTGACCCCAGGGGATCAGAGACCCAGTACTTC	CATSDPRGSETQYF
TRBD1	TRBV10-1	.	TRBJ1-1	TGTGCCAGCAATCTTAACAGGGGGGAAAACACTGAAGCTTTCTTT	CASNLNRGENTEAFF
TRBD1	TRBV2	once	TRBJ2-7	TGTGCCAGCAGTGAACGACAGGGAGAAGTCGAGCAGTACTTC	CASSERQGEVEQYF
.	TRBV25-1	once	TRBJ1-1	TGTGCCAGCAGCAGGGATAACACAGGGAACACTGAAGCTTTCTTT	CASSRDNTGNTEAFF
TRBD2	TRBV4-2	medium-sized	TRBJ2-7	TGTGCCAGCAGCCAAGAAGTGGGAAGCGGGGCTTACGAGCAGTACTTC	CASSQEVGSGAYEQYF
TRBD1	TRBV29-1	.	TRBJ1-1	TGCAGCGCTTGCACAGGGGGCGGTACTGAAGCTTTCTTT	CSACTGGGTEAFF
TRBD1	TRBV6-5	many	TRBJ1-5	TGTGCCACCGGACCCCGGACAGGGTGGCAGCCCCAGCATTTT	CATGPRTGWQPQHF
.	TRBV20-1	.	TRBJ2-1	TGCAGTGCTAGAGATCGAGGGGAAAATACTGACAATGAGCAGTTCTTC	CSARDRGENTDNEQFF
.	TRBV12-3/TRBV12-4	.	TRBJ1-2	TGTGCCAGCAGTGCGGGTGGGGGCCTTGGCTTCGGCTACACCTTC	CASSAGGGLGFGYTF
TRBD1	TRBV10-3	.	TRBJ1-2	TGTGCCATCAGTGACCACTTCGGGACAGATTTTTACCACTATGGCTACACCTTC	CAISDHFGTDFYHYGYTF
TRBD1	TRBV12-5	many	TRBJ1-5	TGTGCTAGTGGTTTGGTACGGGCAGGGGGCGTTCAGCCCCAGCATTTT	CASGLVRAGGVQPQHF
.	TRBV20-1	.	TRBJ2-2	TGCAGTGCAGGGGGCGGGGAGCTGTTTTTT	CSAGGGELFF
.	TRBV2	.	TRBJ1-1	TGTGCCAGCAGCCACAACAGTATCCGGACGAACACTGAAGCTTTCTTT	CASSHNSIRTNTEAFF
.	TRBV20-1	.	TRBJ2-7	TGCAGTGCTTCTAGCGGGGCGCAAGGACAGGGCGAGCAGTACTTC	CSASSGAQGQGEQYF
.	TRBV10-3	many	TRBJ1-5	TGTGCCATCAGTGATAGCAATCAGCCCCAGCATTTT	CAISDSNQPQHF
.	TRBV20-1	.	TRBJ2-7	TGCAGTGCCCATGTGGGCTCAACCTACGAGCAGTACTTC	CSAHVGSTYEQYF
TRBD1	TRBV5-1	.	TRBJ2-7	TGCGCCAGCAGCTACCTCCAGGGGGACTCCTACGAGCAGTACTTC	CASSYLQGDSYEQYF
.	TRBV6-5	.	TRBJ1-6	TGTGCCAGCAGGGCAGGCGGATGGATTTCACCCCTCCACTTT	CASRAGGWISPLHF
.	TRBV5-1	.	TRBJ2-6	TGCGCCAGCAGCTTGGACCTTTCCTCTGGGGCCAACGTCCTGACTTTC	CASSLDLSSGANVLTF
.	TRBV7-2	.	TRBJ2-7	TGTGCCAGCAGCTTATCTACTTCCTACGAGCAGTACTTC	CASSLSTSYEQYF
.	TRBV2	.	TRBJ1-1	TGTGCCAGCAGGCGGGACACGGGCACTGAAGCTTTCTTT	CASRRDTGTEAFF
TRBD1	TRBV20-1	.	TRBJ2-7	TGCAGTGCTTCACCGGGACAGGGGTCCTACGAGCAGTACTTC	CSASPGQGSYEQYF
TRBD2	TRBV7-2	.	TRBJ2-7	TGTGCCAGCAGCTCCTCCGGGACTAGCGGGAGGTCGACCTACGAGCAGTACTTC	CASSSSGTSGRSTYEQYF
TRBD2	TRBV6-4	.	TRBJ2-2	TGTGCCAGCAGTGACTTAGCGGGGGCAGGGGAAGCCGGGGAGCTGTTTTTT	CASSDLAGAGEAGELFF
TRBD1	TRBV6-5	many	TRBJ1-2	TGTGCCAGCAGTTCGGACAGGGTCTATGGCTACACCTTC	CASSSDRVYGYTF